This entry lists 23 T cell receptor beta chains sequenced from one sample in a study of radiation and T cells in renal cell carcinoma. Time point meaning: baseline pretreatment blood. The treatment was: 15 Gy SBRT to primary tumor, nephrectomy 4 weeks later. The method was immunoSEQ multiplex PCR; TCRdb's version includes in-frame clones alone and lacks a portion of them. The sample lists about 130,000 clones; nearly 90% were seen once. Specimen: blood, collected from a patient whose treatment included radiotherapy and nephrectomy. These receptors all stem from a woman between 50 and 59 years old with renal cell carcinoma.

This chain connects TRBV6-1 to TRBJ1-5; D remains unclear. CDR3 size: 11 residues. The germline V gene has CDR1 MNHNS and CDR2 SASEGT. V lost 4 bases, J lost 10 bases, and 8 bases lay in between. CDR3 DNA sequence: TGTGCCAGCAGTGCCGAGTCCCCCCAGCATTTT. It is translated as CASSAESPQHF.

CDR3 loop: CASSLAGYEQFF. The CDR3 DNA sequence: TGTGCCAGCAGCTTAGCGGGGTATGAGCAGTTCTTC. The chain uses TRBV7-9 and TRBJ2-1; D gene ambiguous. This CDR3 is 12 amino acids long. V lost 0 bases and J lost 8, with 5 bases in between. Germline loops: CDR1 SEHNR, CDR2 FQNEAQ (reference sequence).

V usage is TRBV18 and J usage is TRBJ2-3; the match to TRBD1 covers 9 bases. The V and J ends lost 1 base and 5 bases, in that order; junction bases with no gene match: 4. Germline CDR1 is KGHSH and CDR2 is LQKENI. This CDR3 spans 15 amino acids. The CDR3 DNA reads TGTGCCAGCTCACCACTAGGACAGGGGCAAGATACGCAGTATTTT. Amino acid sequence: CASSPLGQGQDTQYF.

CDR3: CASSLAAGGPYTQYF. DNA of the CDR3: TGCGCCAGCAGCTTGGCGGCGGGGGGGCCATATACGCAGTATTTT. The gene calls are TRBV5-1 and TRBJ2-3, with 9 bases fitting TRBD2. The CDR3 extends over 15 amino acids. Trimming cost V 0 bases and J 7 bases; bases outside gene matches: 6. Germline values: CDR1 SGHRS, CDR2 YFSETQ.

This clone was counted once. The DNA of the CDR3 is TGCGCCAGCAGCCTAATGGTAGCGGGGGGTACCGGGGAGCTGTTTTTT. Residues: CASSLMVAGGTGELFF. The chain couples TRBV4-3 to TRBJ2-2, with 10 bases matching TRBD2. Trimming took 4 bases from V and 5 from J; bases not matched to a gene: 7. The CDR3 totals 16 residues. The V gene's germline CDR1 is LGHNA and CDR2 YSLEER.

The chain carries TRBV9 and TRBJ2-5, with 8 bases fitting TRBD1. V trimming: 4 bases; J trimming: 3 bases; junction bases outside the gene matches: 11. This CDR3 has 16 amino acids. Looked up from germline, CDR1 is SGDLS and CDR2 is YYNGEE. The CDR3 DNA reads TGTGCCAGCAGCTCCCCTCACCGACAGGGGAAAGAGACCCAGTACTTC. Protein sequence: CASSSPHRQGKETQYF.

The V gene is TRBV4-3, the J gene TRBJ1-4; 9 bases align to TRBD1. This CDR3 is built from 16 residues. Germline trimming cut 0 bases from V and 7 bases from J; bases unmatched to any gene: 6. Germline CDR1 LGHNA, CDR2 YSLEER. Here the CDR3 reads CASSQDVGQGSEKLFF. The CDR3 nucleotides read TGCGCCAGCAGCCAAGATGTCGGACAGGGGAGTGAAAAACTGTTTTTT.

This chain uses TRBV19 with TRBJ2-2; no clear D. The CDR3 runs to 16 residues. Deletions cut 4 bases from V and 0 bases from J, with 12 bases between. Germline V gene data show CDR1 as LNHDA and CDR2 as SQIVND (reference sequence). The CDR3 reads CASSTRPSSNTGELFF. CDR3 sequence (DNA): TGTGCCAGTAGTACTCGTCCTTCCTCGAACACCGGGGAGCTGTTTTTT.

V and J are TRBV19 and TRBJ1-1, with 7 bases aligning to TRBD1. In germline, CDR1 is LNHDA, CDR2 SQIVND (reference sequence). The CDR3 is 16 residues long. Trimming at V came to 7 bases and at J to 0 bases, leaving 11 bases not matched to a gene. The CDR3 DNA reads as TGTGCCAGTATTTCGACAGGGAACCTCATGAACACTGAAGCTTTCTTT. Amino acids: CASISTGNLMNTEAFF.

CDR3 amino acids: CASSPLVSMGEEVGYTF. The CDR3 DNA reads TGTGCCAGCTCACCCTTGGTGTCCATGGGCGAAGAGGTTGGCTACACCTTC. The V and J genes are TRBV18 and TRBJ1-2; no reliable D call. Trimming removed 3 bases at V and 7 bases at J, with 24 bases between. The CDR3 extends over 17 amino acids. CDR1 and CDR2 from the germline V gene are KGHSH and LQKENI. The whole variable domain, filled in from reference TRBV18 and TRBJ1-2, reads NAGVMQNPRHLVRRRGQEARLRCSPMKGHSHVYWYRQLPEEGLKFMVYLQKENIIDESGMPKERFSAEFPKEGPSILRIQQVVRGDSAAYFCASSPLVSMGEEVGYTFGSGTRLTVV.

The chain employs TRBV10-3 and TRBJ1-3; no clear D gene. CDR3 size: 12 residues. V lost 5 bases and J 0 bases, leaving 2 bases between the germline ends. Germline V CDR1 and CDR2: ENHRY, SYGVKD. The CDR3 region is CAISNSGNTIYF. The CDR3 DNA follows: TGTGCCATCAGTAACTCTGGAAACACCATATATTTT.

The V gene is TRBV7-8, the J gene TRBJ1-4; no clear D. V lost 2 bases to trimming and J lost 5 bases, with 6 bases between them. This CDR3 is 13 amino acids long. Germline values: CDR1 SGHVS, CDR2 FQNEAQ. The CDR3 protein is CASSLRENEKLFF. The CDR3 bases are TGTGCCAGCAGCTTACGCGAGAATGAAAAACTGTTTTTT.

This clone appeared a single time. V gene TRBV5-1 combines with J gene TRBJ2-3, with TRBD2 matching over 15 bases. Per the germline V gene, CDR1 is SGHRS and CDR2 is YFSETQ. Trimming cost V 3 bases and J 8 bases; bases outside gene matches: 7. This CDR3 has 16 amino acids. This chain's CDR3 is CASSSSGLAGGSTQYF. The CDR3 region has the DNA TGCGCCAGCAGCTCGTCAGGACTAGCGGGGGGGAGTACGCAGTATTTT.

The chain couples TRBV6-6 to TRBJ1-6, with 8 bases aligning to TRBD1. There are 14 residues in the CDR3. Trimming took 6 bases from V and 9 from J; bases not matched to a gene: 7. In germline, CDR1 is MNHNY, CDR2 SVGAGI (reference sequence). Here the CDR3 DNA reads TGTGCCAGCAGCAGGGACAGGCTCGGTTCACCCCTCCACTTT. Amino acid sequence: CASSRDRLGSPLHF.

V is TRBV10-3 and J is TRBJ1-2, with a possible D match to TRBD1 (5 bases). The V end was cut by 11 bases, the J end by 7 bases, with 23 bases between. This CDR3 spans 14 amino acids. Germline V gene lookup returns CDR1 ENHRY and CDR2 SYGVKD. The CDR3 here is CASRDRGEGSGYTF. For the CDR3, the DNA is TGTGCCTCCCGAGATCGAGGGGAAGGGAGTGGCTACACCTTC.

CDR3 nucleotide sequence: TGTGCCAGCAGCGCGAGGGCGTGGGGGGGCTATGGCTACACCTTC. Encoded protein: CASSARAWGGYGYTF. The chain joins TRBV2 to TRBJ1-2; perhaps TRBD1 as D (5 bases). Germline-derived CDR1 and CDR2 are SNHLY and FYNNEI. Deletions cut 6 bases from V and 4 bases from J, with 18 bases between. The CDR3 is made up of 15 amino acids.

The chain links TRBV7-2 to TRBJ2-5; D is possibly TRBD2 (5 bases). Germline V lookup: CDR1 SGHTA, CDR2 FQGNSA. V lost 3 bases and J lost 2, with 7 bases in between. The CDR3 consists of 13 residues. CDR3 nucleotide sequence: TGTGCCAGCAGCTTCGGGGTACAAGAGACCCAGTACTTC. Translated, it gives CASSFGVQETQYF.

Concerning this clone: A junction end diverges from the germline sequence, so it may reflect a read error. V usage is TRBV5-1 and J usage is TRBJ2-3; 15 positions match TRBD2. The germline V gene encodes CDR1 SGHRS and CDR2 YFSETQ. This CDR3 is built from 19 residues. In DNA form, the CDR3 reads TGCGCCAGCAGCCAACGGACTAGCGGGGGGGCCATTCGCACCGATACGCAGTATTTT. The encoded protein is CASSQRTSGGAIRTDTQYF.

V is TRBV4-3 and J is TRBJ2-3, with 9 positions matching TRBD1. With 0 bases clipped from V and 4 bases from J, the junction kept 11 bases outside the gene matches. The V gene's germline CDR1 is LGHNA and CDR2 YSLEER. This CDR3 is 18 amino acids long. CDR3 in amino acids: CASSQEAGTGLTADTQYF. The CDR3 bases are TGCGCCAGCAGCCAAGAGGCCGGGACAGGGTTAACGGCAGATACGCAGTATTTT.

The chain combines TRBV7-9 with TRBJ2-7; 10 bases align to TRBD1. The CDR3 spans 19 residues. Germline CDR1 reads SEHNR; CDR2 reads FQNEAQ (reference sequence). J lost 0 bases, V lost 5 bases, and 16 bases had no gene match. The CDR3 coding sequence is TGTGCCAGCAGCCCGAGCCTCAGAAGGGACAGGGGCCTCTCCTACGAGCAGTACTTC. This gives the protein CASSPSLRRDRGLSYEQYF.

The chain has TRBV6-1 and TRBJ1-5; D might be TRBD1 (6 bases). Per germline, CDR1 MNHNS and CDR2 SASEGT. The V end lost 3 bases, the J end lost 3 bases, and 12 bases lay between the germline ends. The CDR3 has 15 residues. This CDR3 reads CASSDQGGFNQPQHF. The DNA for the CDR3 is TGTGCCAGCAGTGACCAAGGGGGATTCAATCAGCCCCAGCATTTT.

The V gene is TRBV10-2, the J gene TRBJ1-1; 8 bases map to TRBD1. Germline CDR1 is WSHSY and CDR2 is SAAADI. The CDR3 length is 14 residues. With 8 bases clipped from V and 3 bases from J, the junction kept 8 bases outside the gene matches. The CDR3 DNA reads as TGCGCCAGCTCGAGGACAGGGTCGGACACTGAAGCTTTCTTT. Its protein is CASSRTGSDTEAFF.

V gene TRBV7-2 combines with J gene TRBJ1-3; unclear D gene. CDR1 and CDR2 (germline): SGHTA, FQGNSA. Trimming pared 4 bases from V and 2 bases from J, leaving 9 bases between. The CDR3 covers 14 residues. The CDR3 sequence: CASSSPWTGNTIYF. For the CDR3, the DNA is TGTGCCAGCAGCTCCCCTTGGACTGGAAACACCATATATTTT.